This T cell receptor beta chain was identified in a study of blood T cell repertoires in COVID-19. Looking at the study overall: Acute and convalescent COVID-19 samples came from the United States, Italy and Spain.

Cohort allocation depended upon clinical history that participants reported. Recovered participants had two consecutive negative NP/OP PCR tests, healthcare professional clearance, or symptom resolution. In the original workflow: Amplified reference gene primers provided the basis for estimating nucleated cell counts. The data were produced by immunoSEQ multiplex PCR, yet TCRdb's version contains in-frame clones alone and is incomplete. V, J and clone size were drawn from that table, and D and trimming were deduced from the DNA. Here the sample spans some 260,000 clones, roughly 89% being singletons. Germline V gives CDR1 LNHDA, CDR2 SQIVND (reference sequence). V dropped 7 bases and J dropped 4; count of bases not matched to a gene: 6. This CDR3 is 14 amino acids long.

The sample consisted of PBMCs or T cells enriched from blood (not recorded which). This chain uses TRBV19 with TRBJ2-1; 8 bases are a match to TRBD1. This sequence was found in a man aged 35-49 years who had recovered from COVID-19. The CDR3 coding sequence is TGTGCCAGTACCTCAAGGACAGGGTACAATGAGCAGTTCTTC. Translated, it gives CASTSRTGYNEQFF.